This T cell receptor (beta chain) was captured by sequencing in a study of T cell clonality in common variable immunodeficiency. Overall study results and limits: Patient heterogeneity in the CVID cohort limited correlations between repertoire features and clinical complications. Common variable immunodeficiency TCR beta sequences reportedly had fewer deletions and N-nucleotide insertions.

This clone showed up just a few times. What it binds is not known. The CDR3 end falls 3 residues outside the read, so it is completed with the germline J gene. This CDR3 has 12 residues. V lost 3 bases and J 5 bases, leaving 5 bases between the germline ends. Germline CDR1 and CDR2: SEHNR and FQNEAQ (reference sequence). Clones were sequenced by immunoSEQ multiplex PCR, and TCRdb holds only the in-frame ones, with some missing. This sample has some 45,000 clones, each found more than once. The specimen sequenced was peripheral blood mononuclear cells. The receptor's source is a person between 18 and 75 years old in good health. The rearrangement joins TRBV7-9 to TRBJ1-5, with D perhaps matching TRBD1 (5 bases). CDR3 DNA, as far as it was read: TGTGCCAGCAGCTTCAGGGATCAGCCC. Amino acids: CASSFRDQP. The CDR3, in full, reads CASSFRDQPQHF. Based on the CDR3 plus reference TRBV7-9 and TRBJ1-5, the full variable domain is DTGVSQNPRHKITKRGQNVTFRCDPISEHNRLYWYRQTLGQGPEFLTYFQNEAQLEKSRLLSDRFSAERPKGSFSTLEIQRTEQGDSAMYLCASSFRDQPQHFGDGTRLSIL.